This T cell receptor beta chain was found in a study of blood T cell repertoires in COVID-19. The overall study: Italy, Spain and the United States were the sources of the convalescent and acute COVID-19 samples. The cDNA or gDNA used as material had been derived from T cells, B-cell-depleted T cells, or PBMCs.

Methods used by the authors: Quantification of nucleated cells was approximated via reference gene primer amplification. Produced via immunoSEQ multiplex PCR; TCRdb's table is partial and in-frame only. V and J calls and clone size are those listed in that table; D and trimming were worked out from the DNA. The data hold a few hundred thousand clones, with around 87% observed a single time. This CDR3 is built from 12 residues. V usage is TRBV1 and J usage is TRBJ2-1; the DNA was not compared with TRBD1, the D call given in the table. TRBV1 is given as a pseudogene. The clonotype originates from a man younger than 35 with active or convalescent COVID-19. Sequencing input: peripheral blood. CDR3 nucleotide sequence: TGCACCAGCAGCCCGTATGGCCCTGAGCAGTTCTTC. This sequence encodes CTSSPYGPEQFF.